The clone carrying this TCR beta chain came up many times. No antigen is known for it. This entry is derived from a study of T cells after posttransplantation cyclophosphamide. General observations from the study: Donor-recipient repertoire similarity was low at 1-2 months, rising over year one. Recipient CMV seropositivity and CMV reactivation strongly tracked TRB clonality. Tissue-infiltrating T cells from skin or gut overlapped little with blood T cells.

Busulfan-fludarabine conditioning, marrow transplant, and cyclophosphamide on days +3 and +4 were administered. V was trimmed by 4 bases and J by 2 bases, leaving 16 bases between them. This CDR3 has 15 amino acids. Per germline, CDR1 SGHRS and CDR2 YFSETQ. Data came from immunoSEQ multiplex PCR; TCRdb stores just in-frame clones and leaves some out. The specimen has roughly 8,100 clones, none found just once. This sample comprised PBMCs, obtained 90 to 100 days after allogeneic stem cell transplant with posttransplant cyclophosphamide. This receptor was taken from a female patient between 55 and 75 years old who received an allogeneic stem cell transplant from an unrelated donor, was CMV-positive, and had acute GVHD only. Some T cells may possibly be graft donor cells. This sequence joins TRBV5-1 and TRBJ2-7, with D possibly matching TRBD1 (6 bases). The CDR3 DNA is TGCGCCAGCAGCGCAGAAAGGACAGAAACCTACGAGCAGTACTTC. It encodes CASSAERTETYEQYF.